This note documents a single TCR beta chain sequence. This sample was taken from a study of blood T cell repertoires in COVID-19. Enrollees, 18 to 89 years old, lived in around 23 US areas. The germline V gene has CDR1 SGHTA and CDR2 FQGNSA. The CDR3 covers 14 residues. V was pared by 4 bases and J by 2 bases, with 11 bases between. Sequenced by immunoSEQ multiplex PCR; TCRdb stores in-frame clones only, minus some. The sample has about 230,000 clones; roughly nine tenths are singletons. The gene calls are TRBV7-2 and TRBJ2-5; D possibly corresponds to TRBD2 (5 bases). The receptor was derived from a woman aged 45-65 years in a cohort exposed to, infected with or recovered from COVID-19 (not recorded which). The source material was PBMCs or T cells enriched from blood (not recorded which). This CDR3 is CASSSLRTQETQYF. CDR3 DNA: TGTGCCAGCAGCTCCCTCCGGACTCAAGAGACCCAGTACTTC. The full variable domain, with the rest looked up from reference TRBV7-2 and TRBJ2-5, is GAGVSQSPSNKVTEKGKDVELRCDPISGHTALYWYRQSLGQGLEFLIYFQGNSAPDKSGLPSDRFSAERTGGSVSTLTIQRTQQEDSAVYLCASSSLRTQETQYFGPGTRLLVL.